The 31 T cell receptor beta chains listed next were all sequenced from one sample in a study of blood T cells in healthy people across ages. A second 7 to 11 cycle PCR used barcoded and J-beta primers. TCRdb re-called the 5' RACE reads with MiXCR, one entry per CDR3 protein. Of about 1.4 million distinct CDR3 sequences listed, around 59% are singletons. Specimen: blood. These receptors were obtained from a young man in good health.

The chain is built from TRBV7-2 and TRBJ2-2; 10 bases fit TRBD2. The CDR3 covers 16 residues. The ends lost 4 bases at V and 7 bases at J; junction bases unmatched: 9. Germline CDR1 SGHTA, CDR2 FQGNSA. The CDR3 DNA follows: TGTGCCAGCAGCTACCCTAGCGGGAGTTTGATCGGGGAGCTGTTTTTT. Translation gives CASSYPSGSLIGELFF.

This clonotype occurred a few times. This chain joins TRBV19 and TRBJ2-1, with 10 bases lining up with TRBD2. Losses at the gene ends were 1 base for V and 9 bases for J; bases not matched to a gene: 6. The CDR3 is made up of 15 amino acids. Germline V gene data show CDR1 as LNHDA and CDR2 as SQIVND (reference sequence). The CDR3 bases are TGTGCCAGTAGTATAGCTAGCGGGAGAATGGGTGAGCAGTTCTTC. Protein product: CASSIASGRMGEQFF.

The chain joins TRBV29-1 to TRBJ1-1; D call uncertain. The CDR3 is 14 residues long. V was pared by 0 bases and J by 0 bases, with 8 bases between. Germline CDR1 reads SQVTM; CDR2 reads ANQGSEA. The CDR3 is CSVEDPFVNTEAFF. CDR3 coding DNA: TGCAGCGTTGAAGATCCTTTTGTGAACACTGAAGCTTTCTTT.

The gene calls are TRBV20-1 and TRBJ1-2; a weak D match, TRBD1 (5 bases). Deletions cut 5 bases from V and 1 base from J, with 20 bases between. Germline V gene sequence: CDR1 DFQATT, CDR2 SNEGSKA (reference sequence). The CDR3 contains 16 residues. In DNA form, the CDR3 reads TGCAGTGCTCATAAAAGGCAGGGCGTTGGTAACTATGGCTACACCTTC. This gives the protein CSAHKRQGVGNYGYTF.

The V gene is TRBV11-2, the J gene TRBJ2-3; D call uncertain. Trimming pared 3 bases from V and 8 bases from J, leaving 9 bases between. There are 12 residues in the CDR3. Germline V gene lookup returns CDR1 SGHAT and CDR2 FQNNGV. CDR3 bases: TGTGCCAGCAGCTTTCCAGGTCCTACGCAGTATTTT. Protein product: CASSFPGPTQYF.

In its sample, this clonotype was seen a few times. This sequence joins TRBV28 and TRBJ1-1; D is possibly TRBD1 (5 bases). The V and J ends lost 5 bases and 5 bases respectively, with 15 bases between them. Per germline, CDR1 MDHEN and CDR2 SYDVKM. The CDR3 contains 14 residues. The CDR3 is CASSPAGGETEAFF. The CDR3 coding sequence is TGTGCCAGCAGTCCGGCGGGAGGGGAGACTGAAGCTTTCTTT.

The chain couples TRBV20-1 to TRBJ2-1, with a possible D match to TRBD1 (5 bases). The germline V and J ends were trimmed by 4 bases and 0 bases, with 10 bases remaining between them. The CDR3 has 14 residues. Germline loops: CDR1 DFQATT, CDR2 SNEGSKA (reference sequence). CDR3 sequence: CSATDRRSYNEQFF. CDR3 DNA: TGCAGTGCTACTGACAGACGCTCCTACAATGAGCAGTTCTTC.

The chain combines TRBV27 with TRBJ2-2; 7 bases are shared with TRBD1. This CDR3 spans 15 amino acids. Germline CDR1 MNHEY, CDR2 SMNVEV (reference sequence). V lost 6 bases and J lost 2; bases outside the gene matches: 6. The CDR3 sequence: CASRRGTVNTGELFF. For the CDR3, the DNA is TGTGCCAGCAGAAGAGGGACAGTTAACACCGGGGAGCTGTTTTTT.

In this sample, this clonotype turned up a few times. J is TRBJ2-1 and V is TRBV24-1, with D possibly matching TRBD2 (6 bases). The V end lost 9 bases, the J end lost 9 bases, and 14 bases lay between the germline ends. Looked up from germline, CDR1 is KGHDR and CDR2 is SFDVKD. The CDR3 runs 12 residues. The CDR3 loop reads CATGRRDGEQFF. Here the CDR3 DNA reads TGTGCCACCGGGAGGAGGGATGGTGAGCAGTTCTTC.

The chain has TRBV7-2 and TRBJ2-1, with D uncertain. Trimming cost V 4 bases and J 4 bases, with 17 bases left between them. The CDR3 has 16 amino acids. Per germline, CDR1 SGHTA and CDR2 FQGNSA. This chain's CDR3 is CASSYPQGRIYNEQFF. CDR3 in DNA: TGTGCCAGCAGCTACCCACAAGGTCGCATTTACAATGAGCAGTTCTTC.

The V and J genes are TRBV29-1 and TRBJ1-4, with 11 bases identical to TRBD1. The junction had 12 bases not matched to a gene; V was cut back by 1 base and J by 2 bases. Germline CDR1 SQVTM, CDR2 ANQGSEA. This CDR3 has 19 amino acids. The CDR3 region has the DNA TGCAGCGTTGAAGCTCCATCGGACAGGGGGCTCCCCACTAATGAAAAACTGTTTTTT. Translating it yields CSVEAPSDRGLPTNEKLFF. Combining the CDR3 with reference TRBV29-1 and TRBJ1-4 gives the whole variable domain SAVISQKPSRDICQRGTSLTIQCQVDSQVTMMFWYRQQPGQSLTLIATANQGSEATYESGFVIDKFPISRPNLTFSTLTVSNMSPEDSSIYLCSVEAPSDRGLPTNEKLFFGSGTQLSVL.

This clonotype was detected only a few times. The chain carries TRBV4-1 and TRBJ2-7, with 11 bases matching TRBD2. CDR1 is MGHRA, CDR2 YSYEKL, per germline. This CDR3 has 20 amino acids. Trimming cost V 3 bases and J 6 bases; bases outside gene matches: 22. CDR3 residues: CASSHLLRVLAGGVRIEQYF. CDR3 nucleotide sequence: TGCGCCAGCAGCCACCTCCTAAGGGTCCTAGCGGGAGGTGTCAGGATCGAGCAGTACTTC.

V gene TRBV2 combines with J gene TRBJ1-2, with TRBD1 as a possible D gene (5 bases). This CDR3 region has 15 residues. Germline CDR1 reads SNHLY; CDR2 reads FYNNEI. V was shortened by 6 bases and J by 1 base, with 15 bases between the two germline ends. The CDR3 region has the DNA TGTGCCAGCAGCCCGGACACTCTGGTTAACTATGGCTACACCTTC. Translation gives CASSPDTLVNYGYTF.

This rearrangement joins TRBV15 to TRBJ2-3; 8 positions match TRBD2. The length of the CDR3 is 17 residues. Germline V gene data show CDR1 as LNHNV and CDR2 as YYDKDF (reference sequence). After removal of 1 base from V and 5 bases from J, the junction contained 11 bases not matched to a gene. As DNA, the CDR3 is TGTGCCACCAGCAGAGTATACCGGGGGGGTGCCGGAGATACGCAGTATTTT. Translation gives CATSRVYRGGAGDTQYF.

Only a few counts were recorded for this clonotype. This chain links TRBV13 with TRBJ2-1; TRBD1 aligns across 7 bases. In germline, CDR1 is PRHDT, CDR2 FYEKMQ (reference sequence). The junction had 17 bases not matched to a gene; V was cut back by 5 bases and J by 7 bases. This CDR3 has 17 residues. The CDR3 protein is CASSLWTGSPQMNEQFF. The CDR3 nucleotides are TGTGCCAGCAGCCTGTGGACAGGATCCCCACAAATGAATGAGCAGTTCTTC. The full variable domain, completed using reference TRBV13 and TRBJ2-1, is AAGVIQSPRHLIKEKRETATLKCYPIPRHDTVYWYQQGPGQDPQFLISFYEKMQSDKGSIPDRFSAQQFSDYHSELNMSSLELGDSALYFCASSLWTGSPQMNEQFFGPGTRLTVL.

This chain uses TRBV4-1 with TRBJ2-1; 7 bases agree with TRBD2. This CDR3 is 14 amino acids long. Germline-derived CDR1 and CDR2 are MGHRA and YSYEKL. Losses at the gene ends were 3 bases for V and 6 bases for J; bases not matched to a gene: 5. This chain's CDR3 is CASSHQAGSNEQFF. CDR3 nucleotides: TGCGCCAGCAGCCATCAAGCGGGGTCCAATGAGCAGTTCTTC.

This chain uses TRBV7-2 with TRBJ2-4, with 7 bases that match TRBD1. CDR1 is SGHTA, CDR2 FQGNSA, per germline. With 5 bases clipped from V and 2 bases from J, the junction kept 12 bases outside the gene matches. The CDR3 sequence is 17 residues long. For the CDR3, the DNA is TGTGCCAGCAGCGAGGGACAGCCGGCGCGGCCCAAAAACATTCAGTACTTC. It encodes CASSEGQPARPKNIQYF.

V usage is TRBV4-2 and J usage is TRBJ2-7, with 13 bases lining up with TRBD2. This CDR3 is built from 18 residues. Germline assignment: CDR1 LGHNA and CDR2 YNFKEQ. The J segment lost 1 base and the V segment lost 4 bases, leaving 10 bases of the junction unmatched. The CDR3 protein is CASSRGLAGQDFSYEQYF. The CDR3 DNA is TGTGCCAGCAGCCGGGGACTAGCGGGGCAGGACTTTTCCTACGAGCAGTACTTC.

This chain links TRBV4-3 with TRBJ2-2; 10 bases align to TRBD2. V lost 4 bases to trimming and J lost 0 bases; unmatched junction nucleotides: 5. The CDR3 length is 17 residues. The germline V gene encodes CDR1 LGHNA and CDR2 YSLEER. The CDR3 loop is CASSRRAGGSNTGELFF. As DNA, the CDR3 is TGCGCCAGCAGCCGGAGAGCGGGGGGGTCGAACACCGGGGAGCTGTTTTTT.

There are a few counts of this clonotype. V is TRBV7-8 and J is TRBJ1-1; D uncertain. Germline loops: CDR1 SGHVS, CDR2 FQNEAQ. Trimming removed 1 base from V and 11 bases from J, with 14 bases in between. The length of the CDR3 is 13 residues. The CDR3: CASSLGVVGKAFF. DNA of the CDR3: TGTGCCAGCAGCTTAGGAGTAGTAGGGAAGGCTTTCTTT.

Of note for this clonotype: A junction end diverges from the germline sequence, so it may reflect a read error. This chain uses TRBV2 with TRBJ2-3; 9 nucleotides line up with TRBD2. This CDR3 is built from 16 residues. The V gene's germline CDR1 is SNHLY and CDR2 FYNNEI. The CDR3 loop is CASSEASSGGTDKQYF. CDR3 nucleotide sequence: TGTGCCAGCAGTGAAGCGAGTAGCGGGGGCACAGATAAGCAGTATTTT.

Notes on this clonotype: One end of the junction fails to match germline, which may point to a read error. V and J are TRBV6-1 and TRBJ1-2; 7 nucleotides align to TRBD1. The CDR3 is 12 residues long. Germline V gene data show CDR1 as MNHNS and CDR2 as SASEGT. This CDR3 reads CASSRTGDGHTF. The CDR3 nucleotides are TGTGCCAGCAGCCGGACAGGCGATGGCCACACCTTC.

This clonotype was detected only a few times. The V call is TRBV12-3 or TRBV12-4, the J call TRBJ2-7; 7 bases align to TRBD1. The CDR3 is 14 amino acids. V shed 3 bases and J 9 bases; nucleotides not matched to a gene: 11. The CDR3 bases are TGTGCCAGCAGTTTCCATGGACAGGTACGAGTGCAGTACTTC. Translating gives CASSFHGQVRVQYF.

The chain joins TRBV2 to TRBJ2-1; D remains unclear. Germline V CDR1 and CDR2: SNHLY, FYNNEI. The CDR3 extends over 14 amino acids. The V and J ends lost 8 bases and 6 bases respectively, with 17 bases between them. The CDR3 region is CASWTDVGCNEQFF. The CDR3 DNA follows: TGTGCCAGCTGGACCGATGTGGGATGCAATGAGCAGTTCTTC.

The V call is TRBV20-1, the J call TRBJ2-1, with 14 bases matching TRBD2. The closer fit of TRBJ2-7 to the DNA end suggests the J call may be wrong. CDR1 and CDR2 (germline): DFQATT, SNEGSKA (reference sequence). This CDR3 is built from 16 residues. CDR3 bases: TGCAGTGCTGGGACTAGCGGGAGCTCCCTATATTGGGAGCAGTACTTC. Residues: CSAGTSGSSLYWEQYF.

The chain is built from TRBV20-1 and TRBJ2-5, with D tentatively TRBD2 (6 bases). Germline V gene data show CDR1 as DFQATT and CDR2 as SNEGSKA (reference sequence). V lost 0 bases and J 2 bases, leaving 16 bases between the germline ends. There are 16 residues in the CDR3. In nucleotides, the CDR3 is TGCAGTGCTAGAGATTTAGCGGTCGGAGCGCAAGAGACCCAGTACTTC. Translated, it gives CSARDLAVGAQETQYF.

This sequence joins TRBV15 and TRBJ2-1, with TRBD1 matching over 7 bases. J lost 4 bases, V lost 5 bases, and 8 bases had no gene match. The CDR3 length is 15 residues. Germline CDR1 reads LNHNV; CDR2 reads YYDKDF (reference sequence). The CDR3 sequence is CATSGGQRFYNEQFF. The DNA for the CDR3 is TGTGCCACCAGCGGGGGACAGCGGTTTTACAATGAGCAGTTCTTC.

V and J are TRBV20-1 and TRBJ2-1; tentatively, D is TRBD1 or TRBD2 (5 bases each). CDR1 DFQATT and CDR2 SNEGSKA come from the germline V gene (reference sequence). V shed 5 bases and J shed 7 bases, with 18 bases lying between them. The CDR3 contains 14 residues. CDR3 in amino acids: CSASMGERGNEQFF. The CDR3, as DNA: TGCAGTGCTTCTATGGGGGAGAGAGGAAATGAGCAGTTCTTC.

This clonotype was picked up a small number of times. CDR3: CSARRDRANPLHF. The CDR3, as DNA: TGCAGTGCCCGACGGGACAGGGCTAATCCCCTCCACTTT. The chain carries TRBV20-1 and TRBJ1-6, with 9 bases fitting TRBD1. V lost 6 bases and J lost 13; bases outside the gene matches: 10. The CDR3 has 13 amino acids. CDR1 is DFQATT and CDR2 is SNEGSKA in the germline V gene (reference sequence).

This clonotype turned up a few times. This sequence joins TRBV6-2 or TRBV6-3 and TRBJ1-2; no clear D. V was cut by 7 bases and J by 4 bases, with 10 bases left in between. Germline CDR1 reads MNHEY; CDR2 reads SVGEGT. The CDR3 is 12 residues long. The CDR3 loop is CASTYGSYGYTF. CDR3 nucleotide sequence: TGTGCCAGCACCTATGGCAGCTATGGCTACACCTTC.

The V and J genes are TRBV27 and TRBJ1-2; no firm D call. CDR1 is MNHEY, CDR2 SMNVEV, per germline (reference sequence). Deletions cut 4 bases from V and 2 bases from J, with 8 bases between. The CDR3 covers 13 residues. CDR3 sequence reads: CASSWGVNYGYTF. The CDR3 DNA reads as TGTGCCAGCAGTTGGGGAGTCAACTATGGCTACACCTTC.